This T cell receptor (beta chain) comes out of a study of spatial heterogeneity in lung cancer. Study details: Each unique TCR and UMI combination was seen more than ten times on average in raw reads.

This clonotype was recorded a few times. This beta chain lies outside the target of a library built for alpha chains; its clone size means little. TCRdb reprocessed the 5' RACE reads via MiXCR and lists one record per CDR3 protein. The data show roughly 5,400 distinct CDR3 sequences, around a third seen once. CDR3 length: 15 amino acids. CDR1 is SGHAT, CDR2 FQNNGV, per germline. The V gene lost 2 bases and the J gene lost 1 base, with 8 bases spanning the gap. Noted time point: sample taken at primary tumor resection. In each case, whole RNA from tumor, nontumor lung or frozen PBMC was sequenced unsorted.

The sequence came from a female donor with early-stage non-small cell lung cancer. The specimen comprised PBMCs, sampled at surgery. The chain has TRBV11-2 and TRBJ2-2, with D possibly TRBD1 on 6 matching bases. CDR3 sequence: CASSLLTGNTGELFF. The CDR3 DNA follows: TGTGCCAGCAGCTTACTGACAGGGAACACCGGGGAGCTGTTTTTT.